The 25 T cell receptor beta chains listed next were all sequenced from one sample in a study of blood T cell repertoires in COVID-19. The repertoire was sequenced with immunoSEQ multiplex PCR; TCRdb's copy has only in-frame clones and lacks some. The sample shows about 9,000 clones, approximately 83% of them seen only once. Specimen: peripheral blood. The source is a human donor in a cohort sampled during active COVID-19.

The chain employs TRBV19 and TRBJ2-2, with D possibly TRBD2 on 6 matching bases. This CDR3 is built from 16 residues. Germline V CDR1 and CDR2: LNHDA, SQIVND (reference sequence). The V and J ends lost 3 bases and 2 bases respectively, with 13 bases between them. This CDR3 reads CASSIISGANTGELFF. The CDR3 DNA reads as TGTGCCAGTAGTATCATTAGCGGAGCTAACACCGGGGAGCTGTTTTTT.

The rearrangement links TRBV2 to TRBJ2-3, with TRBD2 matching 11 bases. V was clipped by 3 bases and J by 11 bases; unmatched bases: 16. CDR3 length: 17 residues. From germline, CDR1 is SNHLY and CDR2 FYNNEI. In DNA form, the CDR3 reads TGTGCCAGCAGTGACCCACTAGCGGGAGTCCCTTCCGTTCGGCAGTATTTT. It specifies CASSDPLAGVPSVRQYF.

CDR3: CASSLIGTFGGQGKETQYF. In DNA, the CDR3 is TGTGCCAGCAGCTTAATTGGGACATTCGGGGGGCAAGGAAAAGAGACCCAGTACTTC. The chain links TRBV11-2 to TRBJ2-5, with D perhaps matching TRBD2 (7 bases). The germline V gene encodes CDR1 SGHAT and CDR2 FQNNGV. V was trimmed by 2 bases and J by 3 bases, leaving 25 bases between them. The CDR3 has 19 amino acids.

This chain uses TRBV19 with TRBJ2-7; 8 nucleotides align to TRBD1. The CDR3 is 14 amino acids. Germline V lookup: CDR1 LNHDA, CDR2 SQIVND (reference sequence). V lost 6 bases to trimming and J lost 7 bases; unmatched junction nucleotides: 11. The DNA of the CDR3 is TGTGCCAGTAGAAGACAGGGGATTTATGATGAGCAGTACTTC. Translation: CASRRQGIYDEQYF.

The chain has TRBV7-8 and TRBJ1-3; D gene ambiguous. The CDR3 runs 16 residues. CDR1 SGHVS and CDR2 FQNEAQ come from the germline V gene. Trimming removed 1 base at V and 0 bases at J, with 10 bases between. The CDR3 nucleotides are TGTGCCAGCAGCTTAGGGGCAGGAGGCTCTGGAAACACCATATATTTT. Residues: CASSLGAGGSGNTIYF.

CDR3 sequence: CATKPQGAAGETQYF. The CDR3 bases are TGTGCCACCAAACCACAGGGGGCGGCCGGGGAGACCCAGTACTTC. The rearrangement links TRBV19 to TRBJ2-5, with 9 bases that match TRBD1. This CDR3 has 15 residues. Trimming cost V 10 bases and J 5 bases; bases outside gene matches: 14. In germline, CDR1 is LNHDA, CDR2 SQIVND (reference sequence).

This clone has just a few counts. The CDR3 coding sequence is TGTGCCAGCTCATCTAGTCCCGGGACAGGCGGCGCTGAAGCTTTCTTT. Translating gives CASSSSPGTGGAEAFF. V gene TRBV18 combines with J gene TRBJ1-1, with TRBD1 identical over 8 bases. CDR1 and CDR2 (germline): KGHSH, LQKENI. J gave up 6 bases and V 5 bases, and 14 bases lay outside the gene matches. The length of the CDR3 is 16 residues.

The CDR3 nucleotides are TGTGCCAGCAGACTTGGGACAGGGGGGAATCAGCCCCAGCATTTT. It encodes CASRLGTGGNQPQHF. J is TRBJ1-5 and V is TRBV28; 11 bases are shared with TRBD1. The V gene end was trimmed by 6 bases and the J gene end by 4 bases; junction bases not matched to a gene: 5. There are 15 residues in the CDR3. The germline CDR1 and CDR2 sequences are MDHEN and SYDVKM.

The rearrangement links TRBV7-8 to TRBJ2-1, with TRBD1 matching 9 bases. Looked up from germline, CDR1 is SGHVS and CDR2 is FQNEAQ. With 1 base clipped from V and 5 bases from J, the junction kept 18 bases outside the gene matches. CDR3 length: 20 residues. The CDR3 protein is CASSLDLTYLGTGIHNEQFF. In DNA form, the CDR3 reads TGTGCCAGCAGCTTAGATTTGACTTACCTCGGGACAGGGATCCACAATGAGCAGTTCTTC.

Here the CDR3 DNA reads TGTGCCAGCAGAGGACAAATTAATGAAAAACTGTTTTTT. It codes for CASRGQINEKLFF. V and J are TRBV2 and TRBJ1-4, with D possibly matching TRBD1 (5 bases). CDR1 is SNHLY and CDR2 is FYNNEI in the germline V gene. The CDR3 is made up of 13 amino acids. Trimming shortened V by 6 bases and J by 4 bases, and 9 bases separated the two germline ends.

This clone was detected only once. The chain is built from TRBV20-1 and TRBJ2-1; 8 bases are shared with TRBD2. This CDR3 comprises 14 residues. Germline lookup yields CDR1 DFQATT and CDR2 SNEGSKA (reference sequence). The trim removed 3 bases at V and 4 bases at J, leaving 5 bases unmatched. CDR3 region: CSASSGLGYNEQFF. The CDR3 bases are TGCAGTGCTAGTTCGGGACTAGGGTACAATGAGCAGTTCTTC.

The chain employs TRBV19 and TRBJ1-5; 8 positions agree with TRBD1. Trimming at V came to 4 bases and at J to 6 bases, leaving 11 bases not matched to a gene. The CDR3 is made up of 16 amino acids. CDR1 and CDR2 from the germline V gene are LNHDA and SQIVND (reference sequence). The CDR3, as DNA: TGTGCCAGTAGTACCTACACAGCAGGGGGCCGTCAGCCCCAGCATTTT. Translated: CASSTYTAGGRQPQHF.

This sequence joins TRBV2 and TRBJ2-1, with 10 bases aligning to TRBD2. The CDR3 is 15 residues long. The J segment lost 7 bases and the V segment lost 3 bases, leaving 6 bases of the junction unmatched. From germline, CDR1 is SNHLY and CDR2 FYNNEI. Here the CDR3 reads CASSEGASGSNEQFF. The CDR3 DNA follows: TGTGCCAGCAGTGAGGGAGCTAGCGGGAGTAATGAGCAGTTCTTC.

J is TRBJ2-7 and V is TRBV2, with 8 positions matching TRBD2. Trimming took 7 bases from V and 1 from J; bases not matched to a gene: 9. The CDR3 is made up of 15 amino acids. Germline values: CDR1 SNHLY, CDR2 FYNNEI. The CDR3 sequence is CASKEGAGGSYEQYF. The CDR3 DNA reads TGTGCCAGCAAGGAAGGGGCGGGAGGATCCTACGAGCAGTACTTC.

CDR3 region: CATRGGDEQFF. As DNA, the CDR3 is TGTGCCACCAGAGGGGGCGATGAGCAGTTCTTC. The rearrangement links TRBV24-1 to TRBJ2-1; 7 bases agree with TRBD1. The V and J ends lost 7 bases and 8 bases, in that order; junction bases with no gene match: 1. Germline CDR1 and CDR2: KGHDR and SFDVKD. The CDR3 totals 11 residues.

This chain joins TRBV6-5 and TRBJ2-7; D perhaps matches TRBD1 (6 bases). Germline V gene lookup returns CDR1 MNHEY and CDR2 SVGAGI. The CDR3 length is 14 residues. With 8 bases removed from V and 3 bases from J, the gap between germline ends came to 17 bases. The CDR3 DNA is TGTGCCAGCGCGCTTTCAGGGGCGGGCTACGAGCAGTACTTC. Translating gives CASALSGAGYEQYF.

This clone appeared a few times. This chain links TRBV19 with TRBJ2-3; D is uncertain. This CDR3 region has 14 residues. V lost 9 bases and J lost 2, with 15 bases in between. The germline gives CDR1 LNHDA, CDR2 SQIVND (reference sequence). The CDR3 coding sequence is TGTGCCAGCGGAGAAGAAGTGGCCACAGATACGCAGTATTTT. Translating gives CASGEEVATDTQYF.

J is TRBJ2-2 and V is TRBV28; D not resolved. V was cut by 5 bases and J by 6 bases, with 22 bases left in between. CDR1 is MDHEN and CDR2 is SYDVKM in the germline V gene. The CDR3 covers 17 residues. The CDR3 coding sequence is TGTGCCAGCAGTCCACCGACCGCAATCGGGTGGTCCGGGGAGCTGTTTTTT. Protein product: CASSPPTAIGWSGELFF. Full variable domain (missing parts from reference TRBV28 and TRBJ2-2): DVKVTQSSRYLVKRTGEKVFLECVQDMDHENMFWYRQDPGLGLRLIYFSYDVKMKEKGDIPEGYSVSREKKERFSLILESASTNQTSMYLCASSPPTAIGWSGELFFGEGSRLTVL.

The chain has TRBV5-5 and TRBJ2-5; D not certain. The CDR3 spans 14 residues. Trimming took 4 bases from V and 3 from J, leaving 13 bases between them. Germline-derived CDR1 and CDR2 are SGHKS and YYEKEE (reference sequence). Here the CDR3 reads CASSPPTQEETQYF. The CDR3 DNA reads TGTGCCAGCAGCCCTCCAACACAAGAAGAGACCCAGTACTTC.

CDR3 sequence reads: CASSGTSGSGYEQYF. CDR3 in DNA: TGTGCCAGCAGCGGGACTAGCGGGAGTGGGTACGAGCAGTACTTC. This rearrangement joins TRBV9 to TRBJ2-7, with 13 bases aligning to TRBD2. Trimming at V came to 3 bases and at J to 4 bases, leaving 4 bases not matched to a gene. Germline V CDR1 and CDR2: SGDLS, YYNGEE. CDR3 length: 15 residues.

V is TRBV19 and J is TRBJ2-1, with 11 bases fitting TRBD2. V was clipped by 7 bases and J by 0 bases; unmatched bases: 11. CDR1 LNHDA and CDR2 SQIVND come from the germline V gene (reference sequence). The CDR3 runs 18 residues. CDR3 sequence: CASTQLAGVSSSYNEQFF. CDR3 nucleotides: TGTGCCAGTACCCAACTAGCGGGAGTCTCAAGCTCCTACAATGAGCAGTTCTTC.

The chain has TRBV24-1 and TRBJ2-3; 9 bases map to TRBD2. V was pared by 9 bases and J by 6 bases, with 9 bases of the junction left unmatched. The CDR3 runs 14 residues. Germline values: CDR1 KGHDR, CDR2 SFDVKD. DNA for the CDR3: TGTGCCACCGGCTTAGCGGGAGTGTTGGATACGCAGTATTTT. It translates to CATGLAGVLDTQYF.

The chain is built from TRBV4-3 and TRBJ2-7; D possibly corresponds to TRBD2 (6 bases). The V end lost 3 bases, the J end lost 2 bases, and 14 bases lay between the germline ends. Per the germline V gene, CDR1 is LGHNA and CDR2 is YSLEER. The CDR3 is 15 amino acids. The CDR3 coding sequence is TGCGCCAGCAGCCAGAGGGGCGGGGTTACCTACGAGCAGTACTTC. Its protein is CASSQRGGVTYEQYF.

The V call is TRBV5-6, the J call TRBJ1-5, with 10 bases that match TRBD1. Unmatched junction bases numbered 6, after V lost 4 bases and J lost 2 bases. This CDR3 has 16 amino acids. Germline CDR1 SGHDT, CDR2 YYEEEE. CDR3 sequence: CASSLAGTGGNQPQHF. CDR3 in DNA: TGTGCCAGCAGCCTGGCCGGGACAGGGGGCAATCAGCCCCAGCATTTT.

The CDR3 region has the DNA TGTGCCAGCAGCGTAGATTTAGGTGGGACTAGTTACAATGAGCAGTTCTTC. This codes for CASSVDLGGTSYNEQFF. J is TRBJ2-1 and V is TRBV9, with TRBD2 identical over 8 bases. CDR3 length equals 17 residues. CDR1 is SGDLS, CDR2 YYNGEE, per germline. With 0 bases clipped from V and 4 bases from J, the junction kept 9 bases outside the gene matches. Supplemented by reference TRBV9 and TRBJ2-1, the full variable domain reads DSGVTQTPKHLITATGQRVTLRCSPRSGDLSVYWYQQSLDQGLQFLIQYYNGEERAKGNILERFSAQQFPDLHSELNLSSLELGDSALYFCASSVDLGGTSYNEQFFGPGTRLTVL.